These 7 T cell receptor beta chains share one sample of origin, sequenced in a study of blood T cell repertoires in COVID-19. Sequencing was performed with immunoSEQ multiplex PCR; in TCRdb, only in-frame clones are kept and a portion is missing. There are about 380,000 clones in the sample; around 90% occur only once, and 1.2% lies in the top ten. Sequences were obtained from PBMCs or T cells enriched from blood (not recorded which). These receptors all stem from a woman aged 18-29 years who had recovered from COVID-19.

This chain connects TRBV19 to TRBJ2-2; a possible D gene is TRBD1 (6 bases). This CDR3 is built from 15 residues. Trimming pared 5 bases from V and 5 bases from J, leaving 15 bases between. The germline V gene has CDR1 LNHDA and CDR2 SQIVND (reference sequence). The CDR3 protein is CASSDLLRGTGELFF. CDR3 coding DNA: TGTGCCAGTAGTGATCTGCTCAGGGGAACCGGGGAGCTGTTTTTT.

This chain joins TRBV9 and TRBJ2-5; 8 nucleotides match TRBD1. CDR3 size: 14 residues. Trimming took 7 bases from V and 4 from J; bases not matched to a gene: 9. The V gene's germline CDR1 is SGDLS and CDR2 YYNGEE. The CDR3 DNA reads TGTGCCAGCGGACAGGGAGTCTGGGGAGAGACCCAGTACTTC. Amino acids: CASGQGVWGETQYF.

V is TRBV4-1 and J is TRBJ1-2; 7 positions agree with TRBD1. Trimming removed 1 base from V and 4 bases from J; junction bases left unmatched: 9. This CDR3 has 16 amino acids. Germline V gives CDR1 MGHRA, CDR2 YSYEKL. This chain's CDR3 is CASSQVGEGGGYGYTF. As DNA, the CDR3 is TGCGCCAGCAGCCAAGTGGGAGAAGGGGGCGGCTATGGCTACACCTTC.

The rearrangement joins TRBV7-2 to TRBJ2-5; D might be TRBD2 (7 bases). The CDR3 loop spans 15 amino acids. Germline loops: CDR1 SGHTA, CDR2 FQGNSA. V gave up 3 bases and J gave up 9 bases, with 20 bases separating them. CDR3 amino acids: CASSLGSGGQASQYF. CDR3 nucleotide sequence: TGTGCCAGCAGCTTGGGGTCGGGGGGCCAAGCGTCCCAGTACTTC.

The chain links TRBV6-2 or TRBV6-3 to TRBJ2-5, with D perhaps TRBD2 (5 bases). V was clipped by 6 bases and J by 1 base, with 15 bases between them. Germline values: CDR1 MNHEY, CDR2 SVGEGT. CDR3 length: 15 residues. The DNA for the CDR3 is TGTGCCAGCAGCCCTCGGAGCGGTCCCCAAGAGACCCAGTACTTC. Translation: CASSPRSGPQETQYF.

V gene TRBV4-1 combines with J gene TRBJ2-3; D is uncertain. Germline V lookup: CDR1 MGHRA, CDR2 YSYEKL. The CDR3 contains 18 residues. Trimming pared 0 bases from V and 1 base from J, leaving 17 bases between. The CDR3 is CASSQDEVGNDGTDTQYF. CDR3 DNA: TGCGCCAGCAGCCAAGATGAGGTGGGTAATGACGGCACAGATACGCAGTATTTT.

This sequence joins TRBV13 and TRBJ1-3; 10 positions agree with TRBD1. This CDR3 comprises 16 residues. The germline V gene has CDR1 PRHDT and CDR2 FYEKMQ (reference sequence). V was clipped by 5 bases and J by 8 bases; unmatched bases: 12. CDR3 amino acids: CASSPRDRGVSDTIYF. In nucleotides, the CDR3 is TGTGCCAGCAGCCCCCGGGACAGGGGAGTAAGTGACACCATATATTTT.